This TCR beta chain was observed in a study of post-analysis software for immune sequencing data. Study-wide findings and caveats: Patients with multiple sclerosis recorded significantly lower normalized Chao1 diversity than controls, the study found. Included in a set of a handful of TRBV segments more frequent in patients than controls were TRBV5-6, TRBV5-1 and TRBV20-1.

Only a few counts were recorded for this clonotype. The target antigen is unknown. Germline-derived CDR1 and CDR2 are MNHNS and SASEGT. The ends were cut back, 2 bases at V and 4 bases at J, with 17 bases in the middle. CDR3 length equals 16 residues. cDNA libraries of TCR beta carried unique molecular identifiers. The source material, roughly 0.9 to 10 million T cells, gave rise to 400,000 to 550,000 cDNA molecules. TCRdb recomputed calls from the PCR reads with MiXCR, one row per CDR3 protein. The table lists more than 350,000 distinct CDR3 sequences, over 30% of them singletons. The rearrangement joins TRBV6-1 to TRBJ2-5; D perhaps matches TRBD1 (6 bases). Sequencing used blood. The origin of this receptor is a girl aged 2 to 10 with multiple sclerosis. The DNA for the CDR3 is TGTGCCAGCAGTGAAATCGGGACGACGACAGGAGAGACCCAGTACTTC. This gives the protein CASSEIGTTTGETQYF.